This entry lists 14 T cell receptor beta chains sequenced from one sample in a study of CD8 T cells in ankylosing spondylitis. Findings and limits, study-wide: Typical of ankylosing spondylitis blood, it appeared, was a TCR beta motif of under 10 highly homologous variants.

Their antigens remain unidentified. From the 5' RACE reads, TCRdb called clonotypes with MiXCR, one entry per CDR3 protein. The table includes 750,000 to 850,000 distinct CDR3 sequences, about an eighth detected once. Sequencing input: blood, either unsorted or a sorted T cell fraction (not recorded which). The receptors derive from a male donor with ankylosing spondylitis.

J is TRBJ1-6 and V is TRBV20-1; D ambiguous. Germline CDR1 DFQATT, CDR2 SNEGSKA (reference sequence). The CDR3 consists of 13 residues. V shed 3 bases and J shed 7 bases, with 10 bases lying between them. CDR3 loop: CSASADPNSPLHF. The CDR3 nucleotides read TGCAGTGCTAGCGCGGACCCCAATTCACCCCTCCACTTT.

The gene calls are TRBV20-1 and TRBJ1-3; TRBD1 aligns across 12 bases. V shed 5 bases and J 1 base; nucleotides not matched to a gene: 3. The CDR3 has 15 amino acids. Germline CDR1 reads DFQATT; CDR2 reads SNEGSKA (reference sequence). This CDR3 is CSARDRGRSGNTIYF. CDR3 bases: TGCAGTGCTCGGGACAGGGGGCGATCTGGAAACACCATATATTTT.

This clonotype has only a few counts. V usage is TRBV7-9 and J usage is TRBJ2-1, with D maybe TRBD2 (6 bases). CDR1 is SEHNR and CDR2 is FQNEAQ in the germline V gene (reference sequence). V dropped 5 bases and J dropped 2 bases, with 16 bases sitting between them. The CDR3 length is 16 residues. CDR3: CASSPAGGNPYNEQFF. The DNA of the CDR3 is TGTGCCAGCAGCCCCGCGGGCGGGAACCCCTACAATGAGCAGTTCTTC.

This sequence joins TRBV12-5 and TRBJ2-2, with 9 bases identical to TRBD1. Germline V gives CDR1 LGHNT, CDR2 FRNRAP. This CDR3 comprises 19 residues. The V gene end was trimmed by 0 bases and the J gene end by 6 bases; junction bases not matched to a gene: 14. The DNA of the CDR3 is TGTGCTAGTGGTTTGGTGAGCGACGGGACAGGGAGGATATCCGGGGAGCTGTTTTTT. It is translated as CASGLVSDGTGRISGELFF.

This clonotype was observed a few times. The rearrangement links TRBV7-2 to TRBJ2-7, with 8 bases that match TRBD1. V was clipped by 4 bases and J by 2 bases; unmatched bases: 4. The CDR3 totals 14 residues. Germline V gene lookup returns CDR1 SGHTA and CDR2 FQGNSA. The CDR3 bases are TGTGCCAGCAGCTCGGGACAGGTTACCTACGAGCAGTACTTC. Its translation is CASSSGQVTYEQYF.

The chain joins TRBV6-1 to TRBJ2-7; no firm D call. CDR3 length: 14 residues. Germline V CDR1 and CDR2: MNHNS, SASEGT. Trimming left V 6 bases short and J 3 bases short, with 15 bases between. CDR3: CASSDVRADYEQYF. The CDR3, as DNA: TGTGCCAGCAGCGACGTAAGGGCTGACTACGAGCAGTACTTC.

Here the CDR3 DNA reads TGTGCCAGCAGAGGGACAGGGCTAGTACGTCACTCTGGGGCCAACGTCCTGACTTTC. Translating gives CASRGTGLVRHSGANVLTF. The chain joins TRBV11-1 to TRBJ2-6; TRBD1 aligns across 9 bases. This CDR3 has 19 amino acids. Losses at the gene ends were 6 bases for V and 0 bases for J; bases not matched to a gene: 12. Germline V lookup: CDR1 SGHAT, CDR2 FQDESV (reference sequence).

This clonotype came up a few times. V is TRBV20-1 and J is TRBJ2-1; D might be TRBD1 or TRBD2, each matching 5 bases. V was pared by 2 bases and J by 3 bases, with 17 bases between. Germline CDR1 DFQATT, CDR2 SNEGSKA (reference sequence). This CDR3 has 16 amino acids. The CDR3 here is CSARPSSGSRYNEQFF. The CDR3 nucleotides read TGCAGTGCTAGACCTTCCTCAGGGAGCCGCTACAATGAGCAGTTCTTC.

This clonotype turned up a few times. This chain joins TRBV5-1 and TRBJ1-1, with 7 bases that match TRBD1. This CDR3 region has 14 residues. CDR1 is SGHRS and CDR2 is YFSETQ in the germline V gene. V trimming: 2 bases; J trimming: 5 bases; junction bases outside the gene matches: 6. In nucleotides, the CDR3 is TGCGCCAGCAGCTTACAGGGGAGTGAGACTGAAGCTTTCTTT. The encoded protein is CASSLQGSETEAFF.

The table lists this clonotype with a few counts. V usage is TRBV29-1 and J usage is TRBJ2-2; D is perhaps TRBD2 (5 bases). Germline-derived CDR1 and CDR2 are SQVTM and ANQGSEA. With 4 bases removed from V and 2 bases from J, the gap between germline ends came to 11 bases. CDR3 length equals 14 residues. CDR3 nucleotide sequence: TGCAGCGTTGTGAGGCGGACTAACACCGGGGAGCTGTTTTTT. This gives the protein CSVVRRTNTGELFF.

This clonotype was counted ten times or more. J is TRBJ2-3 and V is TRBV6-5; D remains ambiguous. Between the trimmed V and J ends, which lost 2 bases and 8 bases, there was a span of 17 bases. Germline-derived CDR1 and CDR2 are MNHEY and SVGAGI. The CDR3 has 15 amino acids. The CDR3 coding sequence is TGTGCCAGCAGTTACACGAAGCGCCCCGGCGTTACGCAGTATTTT. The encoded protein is CASSYTKRPGVTQYF.

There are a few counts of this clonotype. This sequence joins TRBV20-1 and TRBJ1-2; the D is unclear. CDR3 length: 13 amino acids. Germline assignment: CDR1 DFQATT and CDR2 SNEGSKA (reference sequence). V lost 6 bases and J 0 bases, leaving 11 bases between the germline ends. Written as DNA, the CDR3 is TGCAGTGCCAGTCGGTTAGCTAACTATGGCTACACCTTC. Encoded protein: CSASRLANYGYTF.

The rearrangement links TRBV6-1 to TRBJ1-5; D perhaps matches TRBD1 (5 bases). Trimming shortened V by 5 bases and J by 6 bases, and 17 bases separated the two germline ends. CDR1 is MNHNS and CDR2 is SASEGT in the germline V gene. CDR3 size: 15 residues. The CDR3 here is CASSIDWGGGQPQHF. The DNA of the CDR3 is TGTGCCAGCAGTATAGATTGGGGGGGTGGTCAGCCCCAGCATTTT.

The CDR3 nucleotides read TGTGCCAGCAGACGTAGGGGAACCGGGGAGCTGTTTTTT. Residues: CASRRRGTGELFF. The chain employs TRBV7-2 and TRBJ2-2; possible D gene TRBD1, 5 bases. CDR1 is SGHTA, CDR2 FQGNSA, per germline. Trimming shortened V by 6 bases and J by 5 bases, and 10 bases separated the two germline ends. This CDR3 is 13 amino acids long.